A single sample gave rise to the 5 T cell receptor beta chains below, sequenced in a study of blood T cell repertoires in COVID-19. Clones were read by immunoSEQ multiplex PCR, and TCRdb kept only the in-frame ones, dropping some. The sample consists of around 200,000 clones, approximately 87% of them appearing once. Sequenced input: peripheral blood. These TCRs come from a man in his late teens or twenties with active or convalescent COVID-19.

This chain uses TRBV11-2 with TRBJ1-5; tentatively, D is TRBD1 (6 bases). The germline V gene encodes CDR1 SGHAT and CDR2 FQNNGV. Trimming took 5 bases from V and 1 from J, leaving 15 bases between them. The CDR3 has 16 amino acids. The CDR3 DNA reads as TGTGCCAGCAGCAAACACAGGGTCGGGAGCAATCAGCCCCAGCATTTT. Translated, it gives CASSKHRVGSNQPQHF. Complete variable domain (other parts from reference TRBV11-2 and TRBJ1-5): EAGVAQSPRYKIIEKRQSVAFWCNPISGHATLYWYQQILGQGPKLLIQFQNNGVVDDSQLPKDRFSAERLKGVDSTLKIQPAKLEDSAVYLCASSKHRVGSNQPQHFGDGTRLSIL.

This clone was recorded only once. The chain is built from TRBV3-1 (or the pseudogene TRBV3-2) and TRBJ1-1; D possibly corresponds to TRBD1 (5 bases). Per germline, CDR1 LGHDT and CDR2 YNNKEL (reference sequence). CDR3 size: 14 residues. Trimming pared 3 bases from V and 2 bases from J, leaving 10 bases between. DNA of the CDR3: TGTGCCAGCAGCCATAGACAGATAAACACTGAAGCTTTCTTT. Its translation: CASSHRQINTEAFF.

The V gene is TRBV24-1, the J gene TRBJ2-2, with D possibly matching TRBD1 (6 bases). Between the trimmed V and J ends, which lost 3 bases and 6 bases, there was a span of 19 bases. CDR1 is KGHDR, CDR2 SFDVKD, per germline. The CDR3 contains 17 residues. DNA for the CDR3: TGTGCCACCAGTGATGTGGGGGCGCCGATTCGGGCCGGGGAGCTGTTTTTT. Its translation is CATSDVGAPIRAGELFF.

The chain has TRBV3-1 (or the pseudogene TRBV3-2) and TRBJ1-5; 7 nucleotides line up with TRBD1. Looked up from germline, CDR1 is LGHDT and CDR2 is YNNKEL (reference sequence). J was trimmed by 11 bases and V by 5 bases; bases with no gene match: 9. The length of the CDR3 is 13 residues. The CDR3 here is CASSYTGDAAQHF. The CDR3 coding sequence is TGTGCCAGCAGCTACACAGGGGACGCGGCCCAGCATTTT.

The chain combines TRBV28 with TRBJ1-5; 9 bases match TRBD1. The CDR3 has 15 amino acids. Germline V lookup: CDR1 MDHEN, CDR2 SYDVKM. CDR3: CASIHRDRAEQPQHF. The CDR3 nucleotides are TGTGCTAGTATACACCGGGACAGGGCTGAACAGCCCCAGCATTTT.